The clone carrying this T cell receptor (beta chain) was counted a few times. This sample is part of a study of T-cell memory formation after mild COVID-19. One entry per CDR3 protein results from TCRdb running MiXCR on the 5' RACE reads. The sample lists 350,000 to 450,000 distinct CDR3 sequences, 25% to 30% seen once, with roughly 14% in the top ten. This CDR3 region has 12 residues. V was pared by 0 bases and J by 5 bases, with 4 bases between. CDR1 is LNHNV, CDR2 YYDKDF, per germline (reference sequence). The V and J genes are TRBV15 and TRBJ2-5, with D unclear. The TCR was taken from an adult woman who had mild COVID-19 (a few samples of this study predate the infection). Cell type and time point are not known. Sequencing was performed on PBMCs or a T cell subset sorted from them (not recorded which). Here the CDR3 reads CATSRDQETQYF. DNA of the CDR3: TGTGCCACCAGCAGAGATCAGGAGACCCAGTACTTC.